This T cell receptor (beta chain) was sequenced in a study of T cells in Graves' hyperthyroidism and ophthalmopathy. Study details: Staff took peripheral blood when the initial diagnosis was made, before any treatment began.

Germline CDR1 reads SGHTA; CDR2 reads FQGNSA. Losses at the gene ends were 5 bases for V and 7 bases for J; bases not matched to a gene: 8. This CDR3 has 16 residues. In making diagnoses, clinical symptoms, serum thyroxine and TRAb, thyroid ultrasound and orbital computed tomography were all used. This sample holds PBMCs from 8.5 to 10 ml fresh peripheral blood. TCR beta CDR3 region amplification was performed from RNA transcripts. The primer set for the first-round RT-PCR of the TCR CDR3 was HTBI. In TCRdb, the multiplex PCR reads were re-called with MiXCR into one record per CDR3 protein. The data hold 450,000 to 600,000 distinct CDR3 sequences, with about 20% observed a single time.

The chain has TRBV7-2 and TRBJ2-1, with TRBD2 matching 13 bases. The sequence derives from a man aged 40-49 years with Graves' ophthalmopathy. The specimen sequenced was blood. The CDR3 loop is CASSRGTSGIENEQFF. The CDR3 DNA sequence: TGTGCCAGCAGCCGCGGGACTAGCGGGATCGAGAATGAGCAGTTCTTC. The full variable domain, rest sourced from reference TRBV7-2 and TRBJ2-1, is GAGVSQSPSNKVTEKGKDVELRCDPISGHTALYWYRQSLGQGLEFLIYFQGNSAPDKSGLPSDRFSAERTGGSVSTLTIQRTQQEDSAVYLCASSRGTSGIENEQFFGPGTRLTVL.